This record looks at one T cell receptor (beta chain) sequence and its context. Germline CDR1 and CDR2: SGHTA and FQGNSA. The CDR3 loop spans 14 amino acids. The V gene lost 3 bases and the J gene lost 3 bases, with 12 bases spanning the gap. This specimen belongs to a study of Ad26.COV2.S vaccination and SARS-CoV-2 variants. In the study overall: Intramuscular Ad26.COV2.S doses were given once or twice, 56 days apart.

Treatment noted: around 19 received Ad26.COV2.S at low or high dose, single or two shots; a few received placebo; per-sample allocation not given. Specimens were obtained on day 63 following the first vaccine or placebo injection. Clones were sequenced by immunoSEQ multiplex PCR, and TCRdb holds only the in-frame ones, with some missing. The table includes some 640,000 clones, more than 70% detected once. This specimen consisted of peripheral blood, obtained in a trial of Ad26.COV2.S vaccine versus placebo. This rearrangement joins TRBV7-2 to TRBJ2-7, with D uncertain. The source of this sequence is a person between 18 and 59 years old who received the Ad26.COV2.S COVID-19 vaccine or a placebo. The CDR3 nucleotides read TGTGCCAGCAGCTTCTCGGACGGCAACTACGAGCAGTACTTC. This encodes CASSFSDGNYEQYF. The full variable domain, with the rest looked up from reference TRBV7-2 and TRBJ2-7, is GAGVSQSPSNKVTEKGKDVELRCDPISGHTALYWYRQSLGQGLEFLIYFQGNSAPDKSGLPSDRFSAERTGGSVSTLTIQRTQQEDSAVYLCASSFSDGNYEQYFGPGTRLTVT.